Following are 19 T cell receptor beta chains from one sample sequenced in a study of blood T cells in healthy people across ages (dated by TCRdb to about 2015). Libraries were prepared through 5' RACE. Sequenced using an Illumina HiSeq 2500. A second PCR of about 6 to 11 cycles was performed with a sample-barcoded 5' primer and a J-beta primer mix. TCRdb reran the public reads through fastp at Q25 and MiXCR, keeping productive beta chains. Rows with one shared CDR3 protein collapse into an entry with the most common genes and DNA. This sample comprises about 1.4 million distinct CDR3 sequences, around 55% of them detected only once. The leading ten clones occupy 6.5% to 8.5% of the sample. The sequencing input was blood. These receptors were collected from a young man in good health.

The rearrangement links TRBV29-1 to TRBJ2-1, with D perhaps TRBD1 (6 bases). This CDR3 spans 12 amino acids. Between the trimmed V and J ends, which lost 0 bases and 15 bases, there was a span of 15 bases. Germline loops: CDR1 SQVTM, CDR2 ANQGSEA. The CDR3 sequence: CSVEDLGDTPFF. The CDR3 nucleotides read TGCAGCGTTGAAGATCTTGGGGACACGCCGTTCTTC.

The V gene is TRBV24-1, the J gene TRBJ1-2; D gene ambiguous. This CDR3 spans 14 amino acids. Germline CDR1 reads KGHDR; CDR2 reads SFDVKD. The V end was cut by 4 bases, the J end by 8 bases, with 16 bases between. DNA for the CDR3: TGTGCCACCAGTGACCCGGGCCTCGGGAGGGGCTACACCTTC. The encoded protein is CATSDPGLGRGYTF.

This clonotype showed up just once. This chain uses TRBV2 with TRBJ2-7, with 9 bases identical to TRBD2. The J segment lost 7 bases and the V segment lost 10 bases, leaving 11 bases of the junction unmatched. Germline V lookup: CDR1 SNHLY, CDR2 FYNNEI. This CDR3 is 13 amino acids long. The CDR3 protein is CATASGGPKEQYF. The CDR3 DNA follows: TGTGCCACCGCGAGCGGGGGGCCTAAGGAGCAGTACTTC.

The chain carries TRBV20-1 and TRBJ2-7, with D perhaps assigned TRBD1 or TRBD2 (6 bases each). The CDR3 contains 12 residues. V lost 6 bases, J lost 3 bases, and 12 bases lay in between. Germline CDR1 DFQATT, CDR2 SNEGSKA (reference sequence). The CDR3 spells CSAEEGGYEQYF. As DNA, the CDR3 is TGCAGTGCGGAGGAGGGGGGCTACGAGCAGTACTTC.

The chain couples TRBV7-2 to TRBJ2-3; 9 nucleotides line up with TRBD2. Trimming at V came to 4 bases and at J to 5 bases, leaving 7 bases not matched to a gene. Germline assignment: CDR1 SGHTA and CDR2 FQGNSA. The CDR3 sequence is 15 residues long. CDR3 amino acids: CASSSWGGGGDTQYF. CDR3 bases: TGTGCCAGCAGCTCCTGGGGCGGGGGGGGAGATACGCAGTATTTT.

V and J are TRBV7-6 and TRBJ2-1; no definite D call. This CDR3 region has 15 residues. Germline CDR1 and CDR2: SGHVS and FNYEAQ. With 2 bases removed from V and 1 base from J, the gap between germline ends came to 9 bases. Here the CDR3 reads CASSLHSRSYNEQFF. CDR3 nucleotide sequence: TGTGCCAGCAGCTTACACAGTAGGTCCTACAATGAGCAGTTCTTC.

In this sample, this clonotype turned up a few times. The chain couples TRBV4-3 to TRBJ2-7; a possible D gene is TRBD2 (5 bases). The germline gives CDR1 LGHNA, CDR2 YSLEER. This CDR3 is built from 15 residues. The germline V and J ends were trimmed by 4 bases and 0 bases, with 13 bases remaining between them. In DNA, the CDR3 is TGCGCCAGCAGCCTTGTTTCCGGGGACTCCTACGAGCAGTACTTC. The encoded protein is CASSLVSGDSYEQYF.

This clonotype occurred a few times. The chain carries TRBV9 and TRBJ2-7, with D uncertain. There are 12 residues in the CDR3. Germline CDR1 reads SGDLS; CDR2 reads YYNGEE. Trimming removed 0 bases at V and 2 bases at J, with 3 bases between. The CDR3 bases are TGTGCCAGCAGCGTAGTGCCCTACGAGCAGTACTTC. Translation gives CASSVVPYEQYF.

Only one count was recorded for this clonotype. No conserved phenylalanine or tryptophan ends this CDR3, so it is likely a read error. The CDR3 coding sequence is TGCAGTGCGCGACTAGAACTAGCCAAAAACATTCAGTACTTA. Protein sequence: CSARLELAKNIQYL. The chain is built from TRBV20-1 and TRBJ2-4; possibly TRBD2 for D (6 bases). In germline, CDR1 is DFQATT, CDR2 SNEGSKA (reference sequence). Deletions cut 6 bases from V and 0 bases from J, with 12 bases between. The CDR3 spans 14 residues.

This clonotype was counted between two and nine times. The chain uses TRBV2 and TRBJ2-4, with D possibly being TRBD1 (6 bases). The J call may be wrong; the DNA end is better matched by TRBJ2-7. The CDR3 runs 13 residues. CDR1 SNHLY and CDR2 FYNNEI come from the germline V gene. The chain's CDR3 is CASSEDRPYEQYF. In nucleotides, the CDR3 is TGTGCCAGCAGTGAGGACAGACCCTACGAGCAGTACTTC.

This chain links TRBV7-6 with TRBJ2-6; D possibly uses TRBD1 or TRBD2 (6 bases each). Germline V gene lookup returns CDR1 SGHVS and CDR2 FNYEAQ. The CDR3 is made up of 17 amino acids. Trimming removed 5 bases at V and 0 bases at J, with 14 bases between. CDR3 sequence: CASSRSGADSGANVLTF. Here the CDR3 DNA reads TGTGCCAGCAGCCGCTCGGGGGCGGACTCTGGGGCCAACGTCCTGACTTTC. Complete variable domain (other parts from reference TRBV7-6 and TRBJ2-6): GAGVSQSPRYKVTKRGQDVALRCDPISGHVSLYWYRQALGQGPEFLTYFNYEAQQDKSGLPNDRFSAERPEGSISTLTIQRTEQRDSAMYRCASSRSGADSGANVLTFGAGSRLTVL.

This clonotype has only a few counts. A read error may produce the germline difference seen at one junction end. This chain links TRBV6-2 or TRBV6-3 with TRBJ2-4; weak D call: TRBD2 (5 bases). The germline V gene encodes CDR1 MNHEY and CDR2 SVGEGT. The CDR3 runs 12 residues. CDR3 residues: CASSYREYIQYF. In DNA, the CDR3 is TGTGCCAGCAGTTACCGGGAATACATACAGTACTTC.

This chain connects TRBV29-1 to TRBJ1-1; 9 nucleotides align to TRBD1. The trim removed 2 bases at V and 0 bases at J, leaving 4 bases unmatched. Germline CDR1 SQVTM, CDR2 ANQGSEA. The CDR3 spans 15 residues. In DNA, the CDR3 is TGCAGCGTTGAAACAGGGGGCGTAATGAACACTGAAGCTTTCTTT. Protein product: CSVETGGVMNTEAFF.

This clonotype was observed a handful of times. The chain links TRBV7-8 to TRBJ2-3; 11 positions match TRBD2. Per germline, CDR1 SGHVS and CDR2 FQNEAQ. V was pared by 4 bases and J by 6 bases, with 6 bases of the junction left unmatched. This CDR3 contains 15 residues. CDR3 amino acids: CASSSIAGGADTQYF. The DNA for the CDR3 is TGTGCCAGCAGCTCTATAGCGGGAGGGGCGGATACGCAGTATTTT. Looking up the rest from reference TRBV7-8 and TRBJ2-3 gives the full variable domain: GAGVSQSPRYKVAKRGQDVALRCDPISGHVSLFWYQQALGQGPEFLTYFQNEAQLDKSGLPSDRFFAERPEGSVSTLKIQRTQQEDSAVYLCASSSIAGGADTQYFGPGTRLTVL.

This clonotype was counted only a few times. The V and J genes are TRBV6-6 and TRBJ2-1; TRBD2 aligns across 11 bases. The V and J ends lost 8 bases and 5 bases, in that order; junction bases with no gene match: 5. The CDR3 has 14 residues. The germline CDR1 and CDR2 sequences are MNHNY and SVGAGI (reference sequence). The CDR3 reads CASLSGGANNEQFF. CDR3 nucleotides: TGTGCCAGCCTTAGCGGGGGGGCAAACAATGAGCAGTTCTTC.

This clonotype was seen more than once but under ten times. The rearrangement uses TRBV10-3 and TRBJ1-6; 7 nucleotides match TRBD1. The CDR3 sequence is 15 residues long. Germline V lookup: CDR1 ENHRY, CDR2 SYGVKD. After removal of 10 bases from V and 9 bases from J, the junction contained 15 bases not matched to a gene. CDR3 DNA sequence: TGTGCCACCGGGACAGCCGGGTTTGGGGGTTCACCCCTCCACTTT. This gives the protein CATGTAGFGGSPLHF.

The rearrangement joins TRBV4-2 to TRBJ2-7; the match to TRBD2 covers 7 bases. There are 14 residues in the CDR3. Germline V gene lookup returns CDR1 LGHNA and CDR2 YNFKEQ. V shed 2 bases and J 4 bases; nucleotides not matched to a gene: 5. CDR3 sequence (DNA): TGTGCCAGCAGCCAACCTAGCGGCAAGTACGAGCAGTACTTC. Translated: CASSQPSGKYEQYF.

The chain uses TRBV7-9 and TRBJ2-7; the match to TRBD2 covers 7 bases. Unmatched junction bases numbered 11, after V lost 5 bases and J lost 7 bases. The germline V gene has CDR1 SEHNR and CDR2 FQNEAQ (reference sequence). The CDR3 covers 14 residues. For the CDR3, the DNA is TGTGCCAGCAGCCCGTGGGAGGGGTTGGGTGAGCAGTACTTC. Translated, it gives CASSPWEGLGEQYF.

The chain recombines TRBV6-1 with TRBJ2-1, with D possibly being TRBD2 (5 bases). Germline lookup yields CDR1 MNHNS and CDR2 SASEGT. The CDR3 has 15 residues. V was clipped by 1 base and J by 9 bases, with 16 bases between them. CDR3 residues: CASSEGARSEGEQFF. The CDR3, as DNA: TGTGCCAGCAGTGAAGGGGCCAGGTCAGAGGGTGAGCAGTTCTTC.